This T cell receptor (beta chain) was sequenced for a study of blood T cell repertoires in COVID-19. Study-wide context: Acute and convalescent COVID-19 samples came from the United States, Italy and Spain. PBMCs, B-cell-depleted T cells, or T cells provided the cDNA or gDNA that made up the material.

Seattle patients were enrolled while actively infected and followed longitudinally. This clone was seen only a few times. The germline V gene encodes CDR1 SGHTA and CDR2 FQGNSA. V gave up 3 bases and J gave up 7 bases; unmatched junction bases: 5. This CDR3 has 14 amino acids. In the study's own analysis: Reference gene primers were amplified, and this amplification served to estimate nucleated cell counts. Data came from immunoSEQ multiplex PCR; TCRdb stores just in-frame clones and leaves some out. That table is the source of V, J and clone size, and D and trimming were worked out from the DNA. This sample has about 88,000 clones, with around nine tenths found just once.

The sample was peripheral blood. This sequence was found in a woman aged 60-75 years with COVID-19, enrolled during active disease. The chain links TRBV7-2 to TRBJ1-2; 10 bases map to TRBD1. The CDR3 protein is CASSFGTGVGGYTF. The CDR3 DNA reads TGTGCCAGCAGCTTTGGGACAGGGGTGGGTGGCTACACCTTC.